This T cell receptor beta chain is from a study of response to subunit inactivated influenza vaccine. TCRdb re-derived calls from the RT-PCR reads in MiXCR, one entry per CDR3 protein. Of some 150,000 distinct CDR3 sequences in the sample, approximately 12% were seen once. Germline V gives CDR1 DFQATT, CDR2 SNEGSKA (reference sequence). Losses at the gene ends were 0 bases for V and 12 bases for J; bases not matched to a gene: 14. This CDR3 has 16 amino acids. The sample holds a few counts of this clonotype. The same specimen was also included in a second study, on T cells expressing NK-cell markers. That report notes: 5'RACE template switching built TCR beta cDNA with unique molecular identifiers.

This sample comprised CD8+ T cells sorted from PBMCs, obtained about 13 days after vaccination. The receptor comes from a middle-aged man who received an inactivated influenza vaccine. This chain connects TRBV20-1 to TRBJ2-1, with 10 bases identical to TRBD1. The CDR3 coding sequence is TGCAGTGCTAGAGATGGAGGGACAGGGGATGTAGTCAGGCAGTTCTTC. It encodes CSARDGGTGDVVRQFF.